This TCR beta chain was recorded in a study of vaccination and CD4 T cells after COVID-19. For the study at large: The convalescents were made up of six males and four females, two of whom were Hispanic. Overlapping spike peptides of SARS-CoV-2, HCoV-NL63, HCoV-OC43 and HCoV-229E stimulated the cells. Notes on the study in general: For convalescent patients, 304 of the 307 vaccine-specific clones analyzed were classified as spike mono-reactive.

After removal of 4 bases from V and 4 bases from J, the junction contained 12 bases not matched to a gene. From germline, CDR1 is DFQATT and CDR2 SNEGSKA (reference sequence). CDR3 length equals 16 residues. The treatment is: roughly 10-day PBMC culture with coronavirus spike peptide pools or control peptides (ViraFEST assay). According to the study, CD4+ T cells from the unexposed donor were gathered ahead of the COVID-19 pandemic (2011-2018). Approximately 1.8 million PBMCs were grown per well alongside about 10 IU/ml IL-2 and 9.5 to 10 ug/ml peptide pools. Sequencing of the DNA from cultured CD4+ T cells was carried out with the Oncomine TCR Beta short-read assay. Scientists extracted genomic DNA from CD4+ T cells grown in culture. TCRdb passed the PCR reads through MiXCR, listing each CDR3 protein once. The sample records 12,000 or so distinct CDR3 sequences, around 37% being singletons. As concerns this clonotype: Its matching antigen is unknown.

The origin of this receptor is a human donor in good health. Input material: CD4+ T cells from blood, cultured in vitro. This rearrangement joins TRBV20-1 to TRBJ2-7; the match to TRBD2 covers 11 bases. The CDR3 here is CSATPGLAGGRYEQYF. The CDR3 DNA follows: TGCAGTGCTACGCCTGGGCTAGCGGGAGGAAGGTACGAGCAGTACTTC.